Here is one TCR beta chain with its context. Its antigen remains unidentified. No base qualities exist here, and no much larger clone lies one base off it. What the time point label conveys for this sample: baseline before first vaccination. The vaccinee samples were drawn from two UK trials, COV001 and COV002, one of which was a single-blind randomized controlled phase 2/3 trial testing AZD1222 (ChAdOx1 nCoV-19) in healthy adults. Trial participant PBMC samples were collected at day 0 and day 28 after the second dose for TCRbeta chain sequencing. The record originates from a study of T cell responses to AZD1222 COVID-19 vaccine (dated by TCRdb to the early 2020s). With respect to the entire study: AZD1222 recipients given second doses at about 4 weeks or at about 12 weeks were pooled, since spike-specific TCR depth and breadth were not found to differ between the two schedules. A total of 233 trial participants underwent TCR sequencing, of whom more than 200 had received two doses of AZD1222 and 26 had received two doses of the MenACWY control vaccine. Enrollment into the trials was organized by age into subgroups of 18-55, 56-69 and 70-plus years, and those subgroups contained approximately 150, 30 and 60 TCR-sequenced participants, respectively.

Taken from cysteine to phenylalanine, the CDR3 has 15 residues. Just CDR3 DNA is preserved here, 45 bases in frame from base 1. Beyond this particular receptor, the publication reports: After two AZD1222 doses, both the breadth and the depth of spike-specific TCRs were significantly higher than at day 0 and than in MenACWY recipients. Reportedly, almost half of the unique spike-specific TCRs recognized epitopes lying outside the regions that are mutated in the B.1.351 and B.1.1.7 variants. Participants were mostly white British, with more females than males. The authors suggested clonal diversity may have been underestimated. The 56-69-year group was small, and its depth increase did not reach significance, likely because of low power. The vaccine-associated CD4 TCRs covered the entire spike protein, and the dominant responses fell in regions 160-218 and 743-854. Because no day 14 peak-response samples were available, repertoires were characterized only after the peak T cell response. Conclusions about previously exposed vaccinees are limited, since just a handful of AZD1222 recipients were seropositive for SARS-CoV-2 at baseline.

The CDR3 regions of human TCRbeta chains were analyzed by immunosequencing. In the source study's methods: Repertoire TCRs were checked for matches against a reference library of SARS-CoV-2-specific TCRs that had been generated using the MIRA antigen-specificity platform. Breadth meant the fraction of unique TCRs that were SARS-CoV-2-associated, whereas depth meant the fraction of total T cells that were SARS-CoV-2-associated. Each spike-specific TCR was assigned to its reactive spike region and to a CD4 or CD8 class using the MIRA data. Log10-transformed breadth and depth values were compared by one-way ANOVA with Sidak's multiple comparisons tests. This is the immuneACCESS table as TCRdb keeps it, with only in-frame sequences that have V and J called. A part of the clones is gone; compared with another copy, unresolved V genes explain less than half, and the rest is unexplained. Clonal size and the V and J genes are those of that table, whereas D and trimming came from the DNA. The sample table holds some 120,000 clones, of which roughly nine tenths were seen once. 25% to 35% of the sample belongs to the ten largest clones.

The chain employs TRBV12-2 and TRBJ2-7; TRBD2 was called by the table and not checked on the DNA. TRBV12-2 is a recognized pseudogene. This receptor was identified in an adult in good health. The specimen was peripheral blood, collected on day 0 of AZD1222 vaccination. The CDR3 protein: CASRLVDLLIYEQYF. The DNA sequence follows: TGTGCAAGTCGCTTAGTCGACTTATTGATCTACGAGCAGTACTTC.